This T cell receptor beta chain emerged from a study of OX40 agonist ivuxolimab in advanced cancers. Turning to the study itself: Dose-escalation cases comprised hepatocellular carcinoma, melanoma, renal cell or head and neck cancer.

Study-level results: CD4+ and CD8+ blood T cells expanded clonally by week 6 at 0.1 to 3.0 mg/kg.

Cycle 7 day 1, cycle 4 day 1, and baseline were the timepoints at which blood was sampled. Produced via immunoSEQ multiplex PCR; TCRdb's table is partial and in-frame only. The table includes tens of thousands of clones, roughly 92% detected once. Remarks on this clone: Antigen specificity is unknown.

The germline V gene encodes CDR1 SEHNR and CDR2 FQNEAQ (reference sequence). The CDR3 spans 15 residues. Trimming removed 5 bases at V and 2 bases at J, with 15 bases between. This material consisted of CD4+ or CD8+ T cells sorted from blood, taken in a trial of the OX40 agonist ivuxolimab. The V and J genes are TRBV7-9 and TRBJ2-5; a weak D match, TRBD1 (6 bases). This sequence was found in an adult with an advanced solid tumor such as melanoma, head and neck, liver or kidney cancer. The CDR3 bases are TGTGCCAGCAGCCCCGAATGGACAGATCAAGAGACCCAGTACTTC. The encoded protein is CASSPEWTDQETQYF.